Below, 5 T cell receptor beta chains from the same sample are listed, as sequenced in a study of vaccination effects on CD4 cells after COVID-19. Assay: immunoSEQ multiplex PCR; the TCRdb copy retains only in-frame clones and omits some. This table has 77,000 or so clones, around 81% appearing once. Using viral peptide pools, the ViraFEST assay grew out antigen-specific CD4+ T cells prior to sequencing. Culture proceeded for more than nine days, and CD4+ T cells were then isolated. Each vaccine recipient was nucleocapsid antibody negative and had no prior SARS-CoV-2 infection. No antigen has been identified for these receptors. The source was CD4+ T cells from PBMCs cultured with SARS-CoV-2 spike peptides, collected before COVID-19 vaccination. All receptors come from a human donor who received a COVID-19 vaccine.

The chain recombines TRBV18 with TRBJ1-6; tentatively, D is TRBD1 (5 bases). V was pared by 3 bases and J by 8 bases, with 11 bases between. The CDR3 length is 14 residues. Germline CDR1 KGHSH, CDR2 LQKENI. CDR3 in DNA: TGTGCCAGCTCACCTGGGGCAGCAGATTCACCCCTCCACTTT. Translation: CASSPGAADSPLHF.

This chain connects TRBV7-3 to TRBJ2-2; D tentatively fits TRBD1 or TRBD2 (5 bases each). This CDR3 has 14 amino acids. Germline V gives CDR1 SGHTA, CDR2 FQGTGA. Trimming took off 10 bases at V and 0 bases at J, with 12 bases between the two ends. CDR3 loop: CATTPGPNTGELFF. CDR3 nucleotide sequence: TGTGCCACAACCCCGGGACCGAACACCGGGGAGCTGTTTTTT.

The V call is TRBV5-8, the J call TRBJ2-6; the D is unclear. Trimming took 0 bases from V and 1 from J, leaving 11 bases between them. CDR1 SGHTS and CDR2 YDEGEE come from the germline V gene. The CDR3 runs 17 residues. The CDR3 is CASSLAVIVSGANVLTF. As DNA, the CDR3 is TGTGCCAGCAGCTTGGCTGTTATAGTATCTGGGGCCAACGTCCTGACTTTC.

V and J are TRBV30 and TRBJ2-6; D gene uncertain. The CDR3 runs to 13 residues. V was pared by 0 bases and J by 12 bases, with 12 bases between. Germline values: CDR1 GTSNPN, CDR2 SVGIG (reference sequence). The CDR3 nucleotides are TGTGCCTGGAGTGTAAGCGTGGACGGCGTCCTGACTTTC. Its translation is CAWSVSVDGVLTF.

This clone was recorded a few times. This chain joins TRBV6-5 and TRBJ1-5; 7 bases are a match to TRBD1. CDR3 size: 14 residues. Germline V gene sequence: CDR1 MNHEY, CDR2 SVGAGI. The J segment lost 3 bases and the V segment lost 7 bases, leaving 6 bases of the junction unmatched. The DNA of the CDR3 is TGTGCCAGCAACCGGGACAGAAACAATCAGCCCCAGCATTTT. This sequence encodes CASNRDRNNQPQHF.